A selection of T cell receptor beta chains follows, all from one sample in a study of Graves' ophthalmopathy and Graves' hyperthyroidism. A single record per CDR3 protein comes from TCRdb applying MiXCR to the multiplex PCR reads. The sample yields 150,000 or so distinct CDR3 sequences, around two fifths seen once. The sequenced material came from peripheral blood. The receptors come from a man aged 25 to 45 with Graves' ophthalmopathy. Both conserved end residues are part of each CDR3. A D gene is named only where the DNA matches it firmly. Expanded clones get a size class; other rows say once, few or many, or leave the size out.

v_call	d_call	j_call	clone_size	cdr3_aa	cdr3_nt
TRBV7-6	-	TRBJ2-5	many	CASSSRRGRDPKKTQYF	TGTGCCAGCAGCTCAAGAAGAGGGCGGGATCCCAAGAAGACCCAGTACTTC
TRBV5-4	-	TRBJ2-5	few	CASSSDKGYQETQYF	TGTGCCAGCAGCTCGGACAAAGGGTACCAAGAGACCCAGTACTTC
TRBV2	-	TRBJ1-1	many	CASSEGPRPEAFF	TGTGCCAGCAGTGAAGGGCCCAGACCTGAAGCTTTCTTT
TRBV12-3/TRBV12-4	TRBD1	TRBJ2-7	-	CASSAEKGQGPYF	TGTGCCAGCAGTGCCGAAAAAGGACAGGGACCGTACTTC
TRBV28	TRBD1	TRBJ2-4	many	CASRGTGLAKNIQYF	TGTGCCAGCAGAGGGACAGGACTAGCCAAAAACATTCAGTACTTC
TRBV28	TRBD2	TRBJ2-4	-	CASSSYTSSGSVKNIQYF	TGTGCCAGCAGTTCATACACATCTAGCGGGAGTGTCAAAAACATTCAGTACTTC
TRBV5-1	-	TRBJ1-5	-	CASSLEASNQPQHF	TGCGCCAGCAGCTTGGAAGCAAGCAATCAGCCCCAGCATTTT
TRBV6-1	-	TRBJ1-5	-	CASSEAGHSNQPQHF	TGTGCCAGCAGTGAAGCGGGACATAGCAATCAGCCCCAGCATTTT
TRBV20-1	-	TRBJ2-7	many	CSARESPTVLPQYF	TGCAGTGCTAGAGAGTCCCCTACGGTACTCCCGCAGTACTTC
TRBV13	TRBD1	TRBJ1-1	many	CASSPGQGRTEAFF	TGTGCCAGCAGCCCCGGACAGGGGCGGACTGAAGCTTTCTTT
TRBV4-1	-	TRBJ1-1	-	CASSRDRAITEAFF	TGCGCCAGCAGCCGAGACCGGGCGATCACTGAAGCTTTCTTT
TRBV28	-	TRBJ1-2	many	CASNRGRGYTF	TGTGCCAGCAATAGGGGAAGGGGCTACACCTTC
TRBV28	-	TRBJ2-2	many	CASRPLGNTGELFF	TGTGCCAGCAGGCCTCTGGGGAACACCGGGGAGCTGTTTTTT
TRBV28	-	TRBJ2-7	many	CASRGAGTASYEQYF	TGTGCCAGCAGGGGAGCCGGGACGGCGTCCTACGAGCAGTACTTC
TRBV30	-	TRBJ1-6	-	CAWTPERNSPLHF	TGTGCCTGGACCCCAGAGCGTAATTCACCCCTCCACTTT
TRBV6-5	TRBD1	TRBJ1-2	many	CASRPPGTGTGYTF	TGTGCCAGCAGACCTCCCGGGACAGGGACCGGCTACACCTTC
TRBV12-3/TRBV12-4	TRBD1	TRBJ2-7	-	CASSSGVRDSYEQYF	TGTGCCAGCAGTTCAGGAGTCCGGGACAGCTACGAGCAGTACTTC
TRBV5-1	TRBD1	TRBJ2-7	many	CASSSGQGDYEQYF	TGCGCCAGCAGCTCGGGACAGGGGGACTACGAGCAGTACTTC
TRBV30	-	TRBJ1-3	many	CAWRTLPSGNTIYF	TGTGCCTGGAGGACCTTACCCTCTGGAAACACCATATATTTT
TRBV6-1	TRBD1	TRBJ1-5	-	CASSEGLTGGYSNQPQHF	TGTGCCAGCAGTGAGGGACTAACAGGGGGCTATAGCAATCAGCCCCAGCATTTT
TRBV28	-	TRBJ1-6	many	CASSSPALTGYNSPLHF	TGTGCCAGCAGTTCCCCAGCGCTGACAGGCTATAATTCACCCCTCCACTTT
TRBV6-2/TRBV6-3	-	TRBJ1-2	many	CASSYSLFAGEVYGYTF	TGTGCCAGCAGTTACTCGCTATTCGCTGGGGAGGTCTATGGCTACACCTTC
TRBV30	-	TRBJ2-7	many	CAWSRTSDEQYF	TGTGCCTGGAGCAGGACTTCCGACGAGCAGTACTTC
TRBV11-2	-	TRBJ2-5	-	CASSHLSGVQETQYF	TGTGCCAGCAGCCATCTGTCGGGGGTACAAGAGACCCAGTACTTC
TRBV18	-	TRBJ1-2	many	CASSPSGDYGYTF	TGTGCCAGCTCACCCTCCGGCGACTATGGCTACACCTTC
TRBV7-2	-	TRBJ1-2	-	CASSLAGESGYTF	TGTGCCAGCAGCTTAGCTGGGGAGTCTGGCTACACCTTC
TRBV29-1	TRBD2	TRBJ2-7	many	CSGRGVYEQYF	TGCAGCGGGCGGGGGGTCTACGAGCAGTACTTC
TRBV6-2/TRBV6-3	-	TRBJ2-7	-	CASSYSGVEQYF	TGTGCCAGCAGTTACTCCGGGGTCGAGCAGTACTTC
TRBV2	-	TRBJ2-6	many	CASSEAGSGANVLTF	TGTGCCAGCAGTGAAGCGGGCTCTGGGGCCAACGTCCTGACTTTC
TRBV9	-	TRBJ1-1	many	CASSVGRRNTEAFF	TGTGCCAGCAGCGTAGGCAGGAGAAACACTGAAGCTTTCTTT
TRBV6-2/TRBV6-3	TRBD1	TRBJ1-2	many	CASRVQGAGGYTF	TGTGCCAGCAGGGTACAGGGGGCTGGTGGCTACACCTTC
TRBV12-3/TRBV12-4	TRBD1	TRBJ1-1	many	CASSRQGAEGAWAFF	TGTGCCAGCAGCCGACAGGGGGCGGAAGGGGCATGGGCTTTCTTT
TRBV20-1	TRBD2	TRBJ2-7	many	CSASPGTSGRAKGPQYF	TGCAGTGCTAGCCCCGGGACTAGCGGGAGGGCGAAGGGACCCCAGTACTTC
TRBV11-2	-	TRBJ1-6	many	CASSAGGQNNSPLHF	TGTGCCAGCAGCGCCGGTGGGCAGAATAATTCACCCCTCCACTTT
TRBV6-1	TRBD1	TRBJ1-1	-	CASSEAIEGAGTEAFF	TGTGCCAGCAGTGAAGCCATTGAGGGGGCAGGCACTGAAGCTTTCTTT
TRBV4-3	-	TRBJ2-5	many	CASSQDQETQYF	TGCGCCAGCAGCCAAGATCAAGAGACCCAGTACTTC
TRBV29-1	-	TRBJ2-4	many	CSVANSLAKNIQYF	TGCAGCGTTGCGAATTCGTTAGCCAAAAACATTCAGTACTTC
TRBV10-3	TRBD1	TRBJ1-1	-	CAISSDRLGGTEAFF	TGTGCCATCAGCTCGGACAGGCTGGGGGGGACTGAAGCTTTCTTT
TRBV6-1	-	TRBJ1-1	-	CASSEPFRNRNTEAFF	TGTGCCAGCAGTGAACCGTTTCGGAACCGGAACACTGAAGCTTTCTTT
TRBV5-1	TRBD1	TRBJ1-2	-	CASSDTLDRGYTF	TGCGCCAGCAGCGATACACTGGACAGGGGTTACACCTTC
TRBV12-3/TRBV12-4	TRBD2	TRBJ2-5	many	CASSLRTSGRGNQETQYF	TGTGCCAGCAGTCTTAGGACTAGCGGGAGAGGAAATCAAGAGACCCAGTACTTC
TRBV12-3/TRBV12-4	TRBD1	TRBJ1-5	many	CASSLRPGGYQPQHF	TGTGCCAGCAGTTTGAGACCAGGGGGGTATCAGCCCCAGCATTTT
TRBV10-3	-	TRBJ2-7	many	CAISSAGFEQYF	TGTGCCATCAGTTCAGCAGGGTTCGAGCAGTACTTC